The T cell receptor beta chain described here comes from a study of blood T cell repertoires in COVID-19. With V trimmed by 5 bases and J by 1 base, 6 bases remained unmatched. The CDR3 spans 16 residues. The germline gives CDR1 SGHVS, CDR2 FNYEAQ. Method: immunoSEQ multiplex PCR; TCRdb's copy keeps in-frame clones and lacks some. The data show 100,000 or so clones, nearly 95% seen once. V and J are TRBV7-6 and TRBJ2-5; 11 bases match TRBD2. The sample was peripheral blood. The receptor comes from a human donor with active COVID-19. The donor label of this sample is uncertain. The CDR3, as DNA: TGTGCCAGCAGCGTACGACTAGCGGGAACCCAAGAGACCCAGTACTTC. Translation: CASSVRLAGTQETQYF. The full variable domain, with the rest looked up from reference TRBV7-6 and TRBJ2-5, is GAGVSQSPRYKVTKRGQDVALRCDPISGHVSLYWYRQALGQGPEFLTYFNYEAQQDKSGLPNDRFSAERPEGSISTLTIQRTEQRDSAMYRCASSVRLAGTQETQYFGPGTRLLVL.